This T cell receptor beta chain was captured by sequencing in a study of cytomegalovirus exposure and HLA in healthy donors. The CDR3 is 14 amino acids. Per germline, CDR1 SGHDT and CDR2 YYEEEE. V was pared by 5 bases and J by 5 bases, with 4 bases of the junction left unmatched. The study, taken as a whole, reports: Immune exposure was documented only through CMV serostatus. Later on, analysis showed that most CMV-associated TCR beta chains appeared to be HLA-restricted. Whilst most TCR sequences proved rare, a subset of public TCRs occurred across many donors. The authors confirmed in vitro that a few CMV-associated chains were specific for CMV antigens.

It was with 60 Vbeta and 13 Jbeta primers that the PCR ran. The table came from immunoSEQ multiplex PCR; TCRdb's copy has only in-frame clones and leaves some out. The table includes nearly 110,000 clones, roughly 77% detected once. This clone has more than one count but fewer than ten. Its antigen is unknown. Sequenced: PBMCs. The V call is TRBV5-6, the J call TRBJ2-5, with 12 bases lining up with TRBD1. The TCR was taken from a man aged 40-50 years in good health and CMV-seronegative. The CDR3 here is CASRGTGGGETQYF. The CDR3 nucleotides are TGTGCCAGCAGGGGGACAGGGGGCGGGGAGACCCAGTACTTC.